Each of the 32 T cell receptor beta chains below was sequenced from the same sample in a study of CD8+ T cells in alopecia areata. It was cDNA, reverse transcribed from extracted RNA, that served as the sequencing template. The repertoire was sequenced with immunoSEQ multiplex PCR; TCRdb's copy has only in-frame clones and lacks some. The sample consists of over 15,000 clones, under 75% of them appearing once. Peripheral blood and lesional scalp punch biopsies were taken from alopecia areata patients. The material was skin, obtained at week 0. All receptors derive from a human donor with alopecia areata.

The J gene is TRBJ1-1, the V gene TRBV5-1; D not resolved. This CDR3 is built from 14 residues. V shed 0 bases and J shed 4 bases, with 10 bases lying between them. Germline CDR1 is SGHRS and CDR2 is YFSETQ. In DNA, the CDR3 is TGCGCCAGCAGCTTGGAGCCAGTCAGCACTGAAGCTTTCTTT. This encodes CASSLEPVSTEAFF.

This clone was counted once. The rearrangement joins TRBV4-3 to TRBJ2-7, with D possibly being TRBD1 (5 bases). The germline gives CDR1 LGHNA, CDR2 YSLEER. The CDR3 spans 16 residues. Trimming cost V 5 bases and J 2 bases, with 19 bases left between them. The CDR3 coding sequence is TGCGCCAGCAGCAAAATTGGGCACAGGCCGACCTACGAGCAGTACTTC. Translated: CASSKIGHRPTYEQYF.

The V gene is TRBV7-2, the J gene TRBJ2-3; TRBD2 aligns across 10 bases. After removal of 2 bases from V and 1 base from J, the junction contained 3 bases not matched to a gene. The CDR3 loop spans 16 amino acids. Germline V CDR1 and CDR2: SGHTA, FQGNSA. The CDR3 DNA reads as TGTGCCAGCAGCTTAAGTCTAGCGGGGGGCACAGATACGCAGTATTTT. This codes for CASSLSLAGGTDTQYF.

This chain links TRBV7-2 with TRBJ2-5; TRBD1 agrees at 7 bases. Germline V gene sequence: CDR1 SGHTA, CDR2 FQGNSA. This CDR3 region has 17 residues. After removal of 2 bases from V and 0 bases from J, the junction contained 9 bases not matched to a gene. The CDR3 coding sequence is TGTGCCAGCAGCTTATTGGGCAGGGGGACCCACCAAGAGACCCAGTACTTC. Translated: CASSLLGRGTHQETQYF.

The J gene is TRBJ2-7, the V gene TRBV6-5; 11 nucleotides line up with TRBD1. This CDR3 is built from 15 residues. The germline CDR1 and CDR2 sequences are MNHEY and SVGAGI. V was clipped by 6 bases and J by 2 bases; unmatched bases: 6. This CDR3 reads CASSAGTGGTYEQYF. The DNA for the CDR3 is TGTGCCAGCAGCGCAGGGACAGGGGGAACCTACGAGCAGTACTTC.

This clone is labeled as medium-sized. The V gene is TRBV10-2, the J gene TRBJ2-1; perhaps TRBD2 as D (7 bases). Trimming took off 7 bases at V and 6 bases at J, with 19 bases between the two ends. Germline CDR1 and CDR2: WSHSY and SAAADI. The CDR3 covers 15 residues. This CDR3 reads CASIRGGRFSNEQFF. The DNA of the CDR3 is TGCGCCAGCATTAGGGGGGGCCGGTTCAGCAATGAGCAGTTCTTC.

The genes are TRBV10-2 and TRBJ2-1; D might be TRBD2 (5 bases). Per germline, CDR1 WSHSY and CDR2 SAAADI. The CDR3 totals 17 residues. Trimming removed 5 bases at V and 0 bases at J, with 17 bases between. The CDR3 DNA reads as TGCGCCAGCAGTTCCTCAGGACTCGCCAGCTCCTACAATGAGCAGTTCTTC. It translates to CASSSSGLASSYNEQFF.

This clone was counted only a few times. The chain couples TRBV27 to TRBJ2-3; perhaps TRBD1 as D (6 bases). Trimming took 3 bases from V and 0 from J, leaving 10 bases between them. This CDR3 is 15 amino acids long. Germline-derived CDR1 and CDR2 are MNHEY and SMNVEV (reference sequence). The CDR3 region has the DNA TGTGCCAGCAGTTTCAGGGGTTCTAGCACAGATACGCAGTATTTT. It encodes CASSFRGSSTDTQYF.

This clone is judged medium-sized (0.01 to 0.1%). DNA of the CDR3: TGTGCCAGTGAGGGGGTTGAAGATGGCTACACCTTC. Protein: CASEGVEDGYTF. The chain links TRBV7-9 to TRBJ1-2, with D possibly matching TRBD1 (6 bases). This CDR3 has 12 residues. Trimming took 9 bases from V and 6 from J, leaving 14 bases between them. Germline V lookup: CDR1 SEHNR, CDR2 FQNEAQ (reference sequence).

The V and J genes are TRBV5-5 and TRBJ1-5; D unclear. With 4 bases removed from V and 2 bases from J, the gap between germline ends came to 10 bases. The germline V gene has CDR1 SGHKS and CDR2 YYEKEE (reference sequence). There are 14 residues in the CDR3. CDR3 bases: TGTGCCAGCAGCCCCCAGGTGGGCAATCAGCCCCAGCATTTT. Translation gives CASSPQVGNQPQHF.

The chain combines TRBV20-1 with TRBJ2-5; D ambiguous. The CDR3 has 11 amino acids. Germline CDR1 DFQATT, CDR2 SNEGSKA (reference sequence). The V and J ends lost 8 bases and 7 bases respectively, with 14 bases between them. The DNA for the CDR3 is TGCAGTTTCGACACAACTGGGACCCAGTACTTC. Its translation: CSFDTTGTQYF.

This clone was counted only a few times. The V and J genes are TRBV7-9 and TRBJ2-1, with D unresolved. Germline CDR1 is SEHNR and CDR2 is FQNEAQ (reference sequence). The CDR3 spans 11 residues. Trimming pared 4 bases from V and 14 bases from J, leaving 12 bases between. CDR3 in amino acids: CASSSDWVEFF. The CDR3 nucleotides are TGTGCCAGCAGCTCCGACTGGGTTGAGTTCTTC.

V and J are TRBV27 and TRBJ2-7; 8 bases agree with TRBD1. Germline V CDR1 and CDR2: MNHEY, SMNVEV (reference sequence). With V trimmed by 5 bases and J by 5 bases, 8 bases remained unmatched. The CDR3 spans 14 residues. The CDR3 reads CASSQTTGVHEQYF. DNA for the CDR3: TGTGCCAGCAGTCAGACGACAGGGGTCCACGAGCAGTACTTC.

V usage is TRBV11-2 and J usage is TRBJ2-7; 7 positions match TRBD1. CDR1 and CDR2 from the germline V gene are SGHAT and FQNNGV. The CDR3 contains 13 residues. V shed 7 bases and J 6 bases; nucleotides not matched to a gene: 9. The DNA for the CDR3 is TGTGCCAGCACCAAAACAGGGGCGGGCGAGCAGTACTTC. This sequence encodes CASTKTGAGEQYF. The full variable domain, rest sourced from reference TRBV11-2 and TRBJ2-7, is EAGVAQSPRYKIIEKRQSVAFWCNPISGHATLYWYQQILGQGPKLLIQFQNNGVVDDSQLPKDRFSAERLKGVDSTLKIQPAKLEDSAVYLCASTKTGAGEQYFGPGTRLTVT.

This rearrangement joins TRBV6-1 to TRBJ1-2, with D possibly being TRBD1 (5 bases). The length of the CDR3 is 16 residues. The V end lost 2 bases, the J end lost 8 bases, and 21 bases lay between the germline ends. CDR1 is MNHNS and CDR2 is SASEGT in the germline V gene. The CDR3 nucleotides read TGTGCCAGCAGTGAATCCTGGGCAGGGAGCCACCGGGGCTACACCTTC. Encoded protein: CASSESWAGSHRGYTF.

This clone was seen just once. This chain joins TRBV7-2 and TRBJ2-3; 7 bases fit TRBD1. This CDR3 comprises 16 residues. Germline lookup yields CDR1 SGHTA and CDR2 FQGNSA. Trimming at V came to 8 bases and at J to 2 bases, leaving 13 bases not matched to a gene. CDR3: CASGFKGTEPTDTQYF. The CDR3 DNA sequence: TGTGCCAGCGGGTTTAAGGGGACAGAACCCACAGATACGCAGTATTTT. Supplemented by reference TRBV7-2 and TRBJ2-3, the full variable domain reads GAGVSQSPSNKVTEKGKDVELRCDPISGHTALYWYRQSLGQGLEFLIYFQGNSAPDKSGLPSDRFSAERTGGSVSTLTIQRTQQEDSAVYLCASGFKGTEPTDTQYFGPGTRLTVL.

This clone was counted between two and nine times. The CDR3 nucleotides read TGTGCCTGGAGTGGACGGGGGGCGGGGGCGAGTTCACCCCTCCACTTT. Residues: CAWSGRGAGASSPLHF. The chain links TRBV30 to TRBJ1-6; D might be TRBD1 (6 bases). The CDR3 sequence is 16 residues long. Per germline, CDR1 GTSNPN and CDR2 SVGIG (reference sequence). Trimming cost V 1 base and J 9 bases, with 19 bases left between them. The whole variable domain, filled in from reference TRBV30 and TRBJ1-6, reads SQTIHQWPATLVQPVGSPLSLECTVEGTSNPNLYWYRQAAGRGLQLLFYSVGIGQISSEVPQNLSASRPQDRQFILSSKKLLLSDSGFYLCAWSGRGAGASSPLHFGNGTRLTVT.

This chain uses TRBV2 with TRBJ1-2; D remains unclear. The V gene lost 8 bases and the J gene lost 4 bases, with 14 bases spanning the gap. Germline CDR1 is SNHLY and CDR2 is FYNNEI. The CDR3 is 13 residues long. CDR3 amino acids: CASSGDQSYGYTF. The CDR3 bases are TGTGCCAGCTCCGGAGATCAGTCCTATGGCTACACCTTC.

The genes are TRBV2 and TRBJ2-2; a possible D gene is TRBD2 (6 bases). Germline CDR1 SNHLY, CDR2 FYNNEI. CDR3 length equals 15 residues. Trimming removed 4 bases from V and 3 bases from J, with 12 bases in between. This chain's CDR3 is CASSAEGSYTGELFF. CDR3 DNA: TGTGCCAGCAGTGCGGAGGGGTCCTACACCGGGGAGCTGTTTTTT.

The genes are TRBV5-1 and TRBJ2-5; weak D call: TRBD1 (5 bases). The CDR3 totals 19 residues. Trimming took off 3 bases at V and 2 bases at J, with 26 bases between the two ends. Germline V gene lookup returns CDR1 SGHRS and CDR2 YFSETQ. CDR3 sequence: CASSSLGSPVQGKQETQYF. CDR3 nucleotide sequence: TGCGCCAGCAGCTCCTTAGGGTCCCCCGTCCAGGGCAAACAAGAGACCCAGTACTTC.

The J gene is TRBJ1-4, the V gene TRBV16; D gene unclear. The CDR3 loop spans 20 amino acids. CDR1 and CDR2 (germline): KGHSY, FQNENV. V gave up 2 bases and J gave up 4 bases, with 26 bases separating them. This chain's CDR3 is CASSQPTLKTAAYNNEKLFF. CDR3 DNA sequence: TGTGCCAGCAGCCAACCGACCCTGAAAACAGCAGCCTACAATAATGAAAAACTGTTTTTT.

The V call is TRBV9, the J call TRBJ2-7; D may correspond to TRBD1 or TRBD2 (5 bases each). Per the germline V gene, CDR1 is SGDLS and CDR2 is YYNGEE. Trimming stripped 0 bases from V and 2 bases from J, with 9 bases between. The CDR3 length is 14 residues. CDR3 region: CASSVGGVTYEQYF. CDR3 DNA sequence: TGTGCCAGCAGCGTAGGAGGGGTGACCTACGAGCAGTACTTC.

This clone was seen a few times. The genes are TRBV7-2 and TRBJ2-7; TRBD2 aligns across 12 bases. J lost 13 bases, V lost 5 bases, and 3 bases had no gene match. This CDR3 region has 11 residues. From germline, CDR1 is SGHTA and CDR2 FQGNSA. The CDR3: CASSQGLAGYF. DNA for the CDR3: TGTGCCAGCAGCCAGGGACTAGCGGGTTACTTC.

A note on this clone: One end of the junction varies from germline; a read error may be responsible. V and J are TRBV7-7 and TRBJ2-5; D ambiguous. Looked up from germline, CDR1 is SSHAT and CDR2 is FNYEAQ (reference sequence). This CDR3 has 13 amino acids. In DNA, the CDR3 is TGTGCTAGCAGCTTAGAGGCCCGAGAGACCCAGTACTTC. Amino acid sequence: CASSLEARETQYF.

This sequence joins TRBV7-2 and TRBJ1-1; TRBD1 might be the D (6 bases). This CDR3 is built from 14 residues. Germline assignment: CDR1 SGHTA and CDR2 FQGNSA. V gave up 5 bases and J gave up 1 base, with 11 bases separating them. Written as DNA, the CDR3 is TGTGCCAGCAGCCCAAGACAGGCGAACACTGAAGCTTTCTTT. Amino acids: CASSPRQANTEAFF.

CDR3 in amino acids: CASSLDVEGTFTWDDVLTF. The CDR3 DNA reads TGTGCCAGCAGCTTAGATGTAGAGGGGACCTTTACATGGGATGACGTCCTGACTTTC. J is TRBJ2-6 and V is TRBV11-3; D might be TRBD1 or TRBD2, each matching 5 bases. CDR3 length: 19 residues. The V gene lost 0 bases and the J gene lost 11 bases, with 26 bases spanning the gap. Looked up from germline, CDR1 is SGHNT and CDR2 is YENEEA.

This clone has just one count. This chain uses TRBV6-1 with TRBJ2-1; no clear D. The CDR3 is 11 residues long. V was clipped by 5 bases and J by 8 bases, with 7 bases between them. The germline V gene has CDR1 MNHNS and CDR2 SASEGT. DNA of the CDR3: TGTGCCAGCAGTTACCGCTATGAGCAGTTCTTC. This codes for CASSYRYEQFF.

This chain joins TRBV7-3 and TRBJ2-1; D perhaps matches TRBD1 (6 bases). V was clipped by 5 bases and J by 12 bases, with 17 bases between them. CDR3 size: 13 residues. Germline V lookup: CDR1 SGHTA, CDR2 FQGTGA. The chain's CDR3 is CASSTGPGKGQFF. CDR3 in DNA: TGTGCCAGCAGCACAGGGCCGGGGAAGGGGCAGTTCTTC.

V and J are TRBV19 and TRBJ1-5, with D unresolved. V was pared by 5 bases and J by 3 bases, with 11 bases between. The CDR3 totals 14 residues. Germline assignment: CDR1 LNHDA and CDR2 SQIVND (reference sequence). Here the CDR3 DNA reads TGTGCCAGTAGTCCCCCCGGGCCCAATCAGCCCCAGCATTTT. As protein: CASSPPGPNQPQHF.

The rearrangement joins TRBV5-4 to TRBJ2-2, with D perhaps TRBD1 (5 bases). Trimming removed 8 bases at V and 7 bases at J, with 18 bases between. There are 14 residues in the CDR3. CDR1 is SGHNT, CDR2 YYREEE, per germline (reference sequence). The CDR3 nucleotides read TGTGCCAGTTCAATTATGGGGCAGGACGGGGAGCTGTTTTTT. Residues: CASSIMGQDGELFF.

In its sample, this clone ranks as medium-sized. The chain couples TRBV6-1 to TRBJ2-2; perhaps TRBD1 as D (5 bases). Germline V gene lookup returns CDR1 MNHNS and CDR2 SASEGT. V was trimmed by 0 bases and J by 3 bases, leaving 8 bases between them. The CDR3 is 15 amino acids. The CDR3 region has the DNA TGTGCCAGCAGTGAAGCGCGACAGTACACCGGGGAGCTGTTTTTT. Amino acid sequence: CASSEARQYTGELFF.

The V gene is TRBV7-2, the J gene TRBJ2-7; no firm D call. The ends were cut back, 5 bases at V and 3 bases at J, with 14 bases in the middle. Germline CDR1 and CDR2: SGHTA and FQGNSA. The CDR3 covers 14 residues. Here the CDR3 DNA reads TGTGCCAGCAGCCTTGGGCCCAGGAACTACGAGCAGTACTTC. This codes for CASSLGPRNYEQYF.